These 14 T cell receptor beta chains share one sample of origin, sequenced in a study of blood T cell repertoires in COVID-19. The data were produced by immunoSEQ multiplex PCR, yet TCRdb's version contains in-frame clones alone and is incomplete. The sample has approximately 120,000 clones; 70% to 90% are singletons. Sequenced sample: peripheral blood. All receptors come from an older woman with acute or convalescent COVID-19.

The genes are TRBV6-5 and TRBJ1-2; 11 bases are a match to TRBD1. This CDR3 is built from 16 residues. Germline values: CDR1 MNHEY, CDR2 SVGAGI. The junction had 9 bases not matched to a gene; V was cut back by 1 base and J by 8 bases. The chain's CDR3 is CASSYLGTGGTRGYTF. The CDR3 region has the DNA TGTGCCAGCAGTTACTTAGGGACAGGGGGTACGAGGGGCTACACCTTC.

This sequence joins TRBV6-5 and TRBJ2-7; tentatively, D is TRBD2 (6 bases). The CDR3 consists of 12 residues. The V gene's germline CDR1 is MNHEY and CDR2 SVGAGI. V lost 6 bases and J 6 bases, leaving 12 bases between the germline ends. Written as DNA, the CDR3 is TGTGCCAGCAGGGAGGGCGCCCCCGAGCAGTACTTC. The encoded protein is CASREGAPEQYF.

The chain uses TRBV5-1 and TRBJ2-7; 9 bases map to TRBD2. The trim removed 0 bases at V and 3 bases at J, leaving 4 bases unmatched. Looked up from germline, CDR1 is SGHRS and CDR2 is YFSETQ. The CDR3 is made up of 15 amino acids. The CDR3 DNA follows: TGCGCCAGCAGCTTGGCCAGCGGGAGGTTCTACGAGCAGTACTTC. Its translation is CASSLASGRFYEQYF.

The chain couples TRBV5-1 to TRBJ2-5; TRBD2 agrees at 14 bases. The V and J ends lost 4 bases and 3 bases, in that order; junction bases with no gene match: 5. CDR3 length equals 16 residues. From germline, CDR1 is SGHRS and CDR2 YFSETQ. CDR3: CASSPGTSGGKETQYF. CDR3 DNA sequence: TGCGCCAGCAGCCCCGGGACTAGCGGGGGTAAAGAGACCCAGTACTTC.

The table lists this clone with a count of one. The chain links TRBV25-1 to TRBJ2-1; D is possibly TRBD1 (6 bases). V lost 3 bases, J lost 6 bases, and 18 bases lay in between. The germline gives CDR1 MGHDK, CDR2 SYGVNS. The CDR3 extends over 16 amino acids. The CDR3 protein is CASSDEGVGTGNEQFF. CDR3 sequence (DNA): TGTGCCAGCAGTGATGAGGGGGTCGGCACCGGCAATGAGCAGTTCTTC.

V usage is TRBV9 and J usage is TRBJ2-5, with a tentative D call TRBD1 (6 bases). The CDR3 is made up of 15 amino acids. The germline CDR1 and CDR2 sequences are SGDLS and YYNGEE. Between the trimmed V and J ends, which lost 4 bases and 5 bases, there was a span of 18 bases. Here the CDR3 reads CASSLGDNLGETQYF. The CDR3 DNA reads TGTGCCAGCAGCCTGGGGGACAACCTGGGTGAGACCCAGTACTTC.

V is TRBV9 and J is TRBJ2-1; TRBD2 agrees at 10 bases. Looked up from germline, CDR1 is SGDLS and CDR2 is YYNGEE. Trimming cost V 0 bases and J 8 bases; bases outside gene matches: 8. The CDR3 has 16 residues. CDR3 DNA sequence: TGTGCCAGCAGCGTAGCTGTAAGCGGGGGGGCCGATGAGCAGTTCTTC. As protein: CASSVAVSGGADEQFF.

The chain links TRBV2 to TRBJ1-6, with D possibly matching TRBD1 (5 bases). Deletions cut 3 bases from V and 10 bases from J, with 22 bases between. The CDR3 is 17 residues long. CDR1 SNHLY and CDR2 FYNNEI come from the germline V gene. CDR3 DNA sequence: TGTGCCAGCAGTGACCTCGGATTGGCCGGGGGTGCATCACCCCTCCACTTT. Translation: CASSDLGLAGGASPLHF.

V gene TRBV10-3 combines with J gene TRBJ2-5; 10 bases are a match to TRBD1. CDR1 and CDR2 (germline): ENHRY, SYGVKD. J gave up 7 bases and V 6 bases, and 14 bases lay outside the gene matches. The CDR3 is 16 residues long. The DNA of the CDR3 is TGTGCCATCAGAAAAAGCGGGACAGGGGATGGAGGGACCCAGTACTTC. This codes for CAIRKSGTGDGGTQYF.

The gene calls are TRBV5-1 and TRBJ2-1, with D possibly TRBD2 on 5 matching bases. CDR1 is SGHRS and CDR2 is YFSETQ in the germline V gene. The CDR3 runs to 15 residues. With 2 bases removed from V and 2 bases from J, the gap between germline ends came to 11 bases. In DNA form, the CDR3 reads TGCGCCAGCAGCTTCGCAGCGGTTACCTACAATGAGCAGTTCTTC. It translates to CASSFAAVTYNEQFF. The entire variable domain, with the rest obtained from reference TRBV5-1 and TRBJ2-1, is as follows: KAGVTQTPRYLIKTRGQQVTLSCSPISGHRSVSWYQQTPGQGLQFLFEYFSETQRNKGNFPGRFSGRQFSNSRSEMNVSTLELGDSALYLCASSFAAVTYNEQFFGPGTRLTVL.

This clone was observed a single time. The chain employs TRBV11-2 and TRBJ1-2; D might be TRBD1 (5 bases). This CDR3 region has 14 residues. Trimming cost V 0 bases and J 7 bases, with 12 bases left between them. CDR1 is SGHAT, CDR2 FQNNGV, per germline. The CDR3 sequence is CASSLEGPGRGYTF. The CDR3 DNA is TGTGCCAGCAGCTTAGAGGGGCCGGGCCGTGGCTACACCTTC.

This clone appeared once. The chain employs TRBV6-6 and TRBJ1-4; TRBD1 matches at 8 bases. Germline V gives CDR1 MNHNY, CDR2 SVGAGI (reference sequence). V shed 5 bases and J 0 bases; nucleotides not matched to a gene: 11. The CDR3 contains 18 residues. The CDR3, as DNA: TGTGCCAGCAGTCGACTCCCGACAGGGGCCGCAACTAATGAAAAACTGTTTTTT. Its translation is CASSRLPTGAATNEKLFF.

The gene calls are TRBV7-9 and TRBJ1-2; 8 nucleotides agree with TRBD1. The germline V gene encodes CDR1 SEHNR and CDR2 FQNEAQ (reference sequence). The CDR3 runs to 11 residues. The V gene end was trimmed by 8 bases and the J gene end by 4 bases; junction bases not matched to a gene: 0. The CDR3 nucleotides are TGTGCCAGCGGGACAGGCTATGGCTACACCTTC. The encoded protein is CASGTGYGYTF.

This chain connects TRBV10-2 to TRBJ2-3; D is possibly TRBD2 (6 bases). Trimming left V 1 base short and J 8 bases short, with 7 bases between. Germline loops: CDR1 WSHSY, CDR2 SAAADI. The CDR3 extends over 12 amino acids. The CDR3 protein is CASSELGGTQYF. The CDR3 bases are TGCGCCAGCAGTGAGTTGGGGGGTACGCAGTATTTT.